This TCR beta chain was sequenced in a study of identical twins. Findings of the study overall: Out-of-frame beta sequences exhibited a weaker degree of excess twin sharing. Clonotypes of the beta chain that were abundant in cord blood carried fewer insertions (memory repertoires showed none).

This clonotype was seen a few times. Its cognate antigen is unknown. The CDR3 runs 14 residues. V was cut by 6 bases and J by 0 bases, with 11 bases left in between. Template switching introduced a universal primer site, and the cDNA bore unique molecular identifiers. One entry per CDR3 protein, called by TCRdb with MiXCR from the 5' RACE reads. The sample has 450,000 to 650,000 distinct CDR3 sequences, around 15% seen once. In addition, the sample was reused for a study of yellow fever vaccine responses in identical twins.

This chain connects TRBV12-3 or TRBV12-4 to TRBJ1-2, with D possibly being TRBD1 (6 bases). The source of this sequence is a young woman in good health. Sequencing was carried out using CD4+ T cells sorted from blood. The CDR3 here is CASRPGATNYGYTF. The DNA of the CDR3 is TGTGCCAGCAGGCCAGGGGCTACTAACTATGGCTACACCTTC.